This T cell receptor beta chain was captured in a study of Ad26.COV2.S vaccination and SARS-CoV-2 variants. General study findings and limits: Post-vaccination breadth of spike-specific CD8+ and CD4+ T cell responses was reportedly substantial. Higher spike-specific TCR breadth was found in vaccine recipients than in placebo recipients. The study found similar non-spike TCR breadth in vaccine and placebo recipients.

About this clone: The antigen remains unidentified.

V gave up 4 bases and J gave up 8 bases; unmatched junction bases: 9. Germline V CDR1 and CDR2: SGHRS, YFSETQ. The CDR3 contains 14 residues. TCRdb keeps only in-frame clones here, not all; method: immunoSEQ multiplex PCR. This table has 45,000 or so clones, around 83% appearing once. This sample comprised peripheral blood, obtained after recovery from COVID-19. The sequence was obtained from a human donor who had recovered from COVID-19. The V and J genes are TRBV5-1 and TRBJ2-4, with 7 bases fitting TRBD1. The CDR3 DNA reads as TGCGCCAGCAGCCCTAGGGGGCTAAGCGACATTCAGTACTTC. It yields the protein CASSPRGLSDIQYF.